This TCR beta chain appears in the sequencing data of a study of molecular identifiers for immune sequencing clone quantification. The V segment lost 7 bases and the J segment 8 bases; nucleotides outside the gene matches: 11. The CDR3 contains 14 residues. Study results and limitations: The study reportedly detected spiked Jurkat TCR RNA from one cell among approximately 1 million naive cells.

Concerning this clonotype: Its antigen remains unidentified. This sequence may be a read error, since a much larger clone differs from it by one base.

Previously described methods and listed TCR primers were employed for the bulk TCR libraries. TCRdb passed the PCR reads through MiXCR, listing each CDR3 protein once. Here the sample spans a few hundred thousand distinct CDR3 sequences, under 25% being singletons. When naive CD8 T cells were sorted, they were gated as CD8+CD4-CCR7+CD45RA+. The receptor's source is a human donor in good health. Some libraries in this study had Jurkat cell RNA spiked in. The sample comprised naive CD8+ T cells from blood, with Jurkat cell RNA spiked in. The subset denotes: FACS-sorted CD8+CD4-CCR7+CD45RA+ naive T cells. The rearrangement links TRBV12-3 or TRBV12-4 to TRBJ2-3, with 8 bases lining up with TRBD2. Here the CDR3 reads CASNPGGAGVTQYF. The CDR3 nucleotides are TGTGCCAGCAACCCCGGGGGGGCTGGTGTTACGCAGTATTTT.